This T cell receptor (beta chain) was captured in a study of shared clonotypes between healthy human individuals. Study in general: Ranging from 18 to 49 in age, donors were a couple of women and a few men.

Germline-derived CDR1 and CDR2 are GTSNPN and SVGIG (reference sequence). The CDR3 consists of 16 residues. J lost 2 bases, V lost 3 bases, and 11 bases had no gene match. A note on this clone: The antigen remains undetermined.

Using immunoSEQ multiplex PCR, the repertoire was profiled, and TCRdb retains in-frame clones only, with some absent. The table has 600,000 to 700,000 clones, around 78% seen once; the top ten hold around 2%. Findings and limits, study-wide: Several donors held about 5% of naive CD4 clonotypes in common.

Sequences were obtained from memory CD4+ T cells sorted from blood. The subset was: CD45RA-negative fraction. This TCR came from a woman aged 30 to 39 in good health. The chain employs TRBV30 and TRBJ1-2, with 8 bases lining up with TRBD1. The CDR3 sequence is CAWRGQGLRGNYGYTF. In nucleotides, the CDR3 is TGTGCCTGGAGAGGACAGGGACTGAGGGGGAACTATGGCTACACCTTC. Full variable domain (outside the CDR3, taken from reference TRBV30 and TRBJ1-2): SQTIHQWPATLVQPVGSPLSLECTVEGTSNPNLYWYRQAAGRGLQLLFYSVGIGQISSEVPQNLSASRPQDRQFILSSKKLLLSDSGFYLCAWRGQGLRGNYGYTFGSGTRLTVV.